This T cell receptor beta chain derives from a study of T-cell reconstitution after alpha-beta-depleted transplantation in children. Remarks on this clonotype: The antigen remains undetermined.

The CDR3 runs 14 residues. V was trimmed by 3 bases and J by 6 bases, leaving 14 bases between them. The library targeted TCRbeta and was prepared with unique molecular identifiers. TCRdb independently ran MiXCR on the PCR reads; one entry per CDR3 protein. The sample has 530,000 or so distinct CDR3 sequences, 20% to 30% seen once. Study conclusions and caveats: Some patients' high day-60 TCRbeta diversity was attributed to recipient cells surviving conditioning. One year post-transplant, T-cell counts and diversity were largely derived from T cells produced anew. Reports say that about two months after transplant, the alpha-beta T cells came out of several hundred graft clones that had expanded.

This chain joins TRBV12-3 or TRBV12-4 and TRBJ2-5; possibly TRBD2 for D (7 bases). The material sequenced was PBMCs, taken before TCRalphabeta/CD19-depleted stem cell transplant. The origin of this receptor is a boy in the first two years of life with Wiskott-Aldrich syndrome, due to receive a stem cell transplant. The CDR3 spells CASSLGGAKQTQYF. The CDR3 DNA sequence: TGTGCCAGCAGTTTGGGGGGGGCTAAACAGACCCAGTACTTC.